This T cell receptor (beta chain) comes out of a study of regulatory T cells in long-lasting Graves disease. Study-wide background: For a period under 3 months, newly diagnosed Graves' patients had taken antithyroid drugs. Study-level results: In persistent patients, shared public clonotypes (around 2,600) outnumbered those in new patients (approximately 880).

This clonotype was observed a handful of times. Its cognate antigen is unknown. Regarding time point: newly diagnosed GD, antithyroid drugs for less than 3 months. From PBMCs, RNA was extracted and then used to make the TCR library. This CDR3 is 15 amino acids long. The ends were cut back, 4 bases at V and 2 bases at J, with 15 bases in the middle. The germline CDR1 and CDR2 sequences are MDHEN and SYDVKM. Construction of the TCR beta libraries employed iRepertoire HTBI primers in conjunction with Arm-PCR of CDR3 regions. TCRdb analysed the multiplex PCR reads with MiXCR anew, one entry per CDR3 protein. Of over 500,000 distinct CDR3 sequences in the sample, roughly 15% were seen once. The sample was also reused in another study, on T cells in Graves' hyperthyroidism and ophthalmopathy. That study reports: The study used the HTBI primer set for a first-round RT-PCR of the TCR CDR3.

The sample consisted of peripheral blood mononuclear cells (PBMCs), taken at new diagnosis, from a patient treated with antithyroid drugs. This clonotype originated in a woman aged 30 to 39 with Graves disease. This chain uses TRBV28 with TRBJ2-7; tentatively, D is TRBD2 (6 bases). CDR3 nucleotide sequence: TGTGCCAGCAGTTCCTACCCGGGCGGGACCTACGAGCAGTACTTC. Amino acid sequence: CASSSYPGGTYEQYF.